This is a list of T cell receptor beta chains from one sample in a study of cytomegalovirus exposure and HLA in healthy donors. Profiled with immunoSEQ multiplex PCR; TCRdb holds only in-frame clones, not every one. Of roughly 280,000 clones listed, approximately 86% were seen once; the top ten hold more than 0.8%. The sample consisted of PBMCs. Receptor source: a woman aged 18-35 years in good health and CMV-seronegative. Each CDR3 is given with its conserved first and last residue. A D gene is named only where the DNA matches it firmly. A clone size is listed for some rows: how often the clone was seen (once, few, many), or a class if it is expanded.

J	D	size	V	DNA	CDR3
TRBJ1-4	.	.	TRBV7-2	TGTGCCAGCAGCTTATTTGCAGGGCATAATGAAAAACTGTTTTTT	CASSLFAGHNEKLFF
TRBJ1-1	.	.	TRBV4-1	TGCGCCAGCAGCCAAGGGACATACGGCAGGGGAGCTTTCTTT	CASSQGTYGRGAFF
TRBJ1-5	TRBD1	.	TRBV7-8	TGTGCCAGCAGCATGACAGGGTTTGATCAGCCCCAGCATTTT	CASSMTGFDQPQHF
TRBJ1-2	TRBD1	few	TRBV15	TGTGCCACCAGCAGTTTACAGGGGACTGGGGGCTACACCTTC	CATSSLQGTGGYTF
TRBJ1-5	.	.	TRBV5-6	TGTGCCAGCAGCCCGGGGGGGGGCGGTCAGCCCCAGCATTTT	CASSPGGGGQPQHF
TRBJ1-5	.	.	TRBV29-1	TGCAGCGCTTCTGTTGGGGGGGGCCATAGCAATCAGCCCCAGCATTTT	CSASVGGGHSNQPQHF
TRBJ1-1	.	once	TRBV18	TGTGCCAGCTCACCAATTTTTCAGGGTCAAGAAGCTTTCTTT	CASSPIFQGQEAFF
TRBJ1-6	.	few	TRBV4-3	TGCGCCAGCAGCCAGGGCAGGCACTCCTATAATTCACCCCTCCACTTT	CASSQGRHSYNSPLHF
TRBJ2-3	TRBD2	.	TRBV5-1	TGCGCCAGCAGCTTGGTAGGACTAGCGGGAAACACAGATACGCAGTATTTT	CASSLVGLAGNTDTQYF
TRBJ1-1	.	once	TRBV5-1	TGCGCCAGCAGCTTGGGTGGCCCCTTGGCCGTCACTGAAGCTTTCTTT	CASSLGGPLAVTEAFF
TRBJ1-1	.	.	TRBV9	TGTGCCAGCAGCGACGGGACAACGAACACTGAAGCTTTCTTT	CASSDGTTNTEAFF
TRBJ2-1	TRBD2	.	TRBV9	TGTGCCAGCAGCGTAGAGGTTGGGAGCGGGGGGGCCGGAAATGAGCAGTTCTTC	CASSVEVGSGGAGNEQFF
TRBJ2-2	.	.	TRBV14	TGTGCCAGCAGCCAAGTGGGAGCTAACACCGGGGAGCTGTTTTTT	CASSQVGANTGELFF
TRBJ2-5	.	once	TRBV4-3	TGCGCCAGCAGCCAAGACTCGGGAGTTCGGGAGACCCAGTACTTC	CASSQDSGVRETQYF
TRBJ1-4	.	.	TRBV7-2	TGTGCCAGCAGCTTTCAGGGGCAGGGGGAAAAACTGTTTTTT	CASSFQGQGEKLFF
TRBJ2-2	.	.	TRBV7-6	TGTGCCAGCAGCTTAGGTATCCGGGGAAACGGGGAGCTGTTTTTT	CASSLGIRGNGELFF
TRBJ1-4	TRBD1	.	TRBV18	TGTGCCAGCTCACCACGTTCGGACAGGGGGCTTGAAAAACTGTTTTTT	CASSPRSDRGLEKLFF
TRBJ2-3	.	.	TRBV6-5	TGTGCCAGCTGGTCCGGGGTAGATACGCAGTATTTT	CASWSGVDTQYF
TRBJ2-7	.	.	TRBV9	TGTGCCAGCAGCGTAGAAGGGGCCTACGAGCAGTACTTC	CASSVEGAYEQYF
TRBJ2-2	TRBD1	.	TRBV4-3	TGCGCCAGCAGCCAAGATCAGCCAGGGGGCTTAATCTCCGGGGAGCTGTTTTTT	CASSQDQPGGLISGELFF
TRBJ1-2	TRBD1	.	TRBV9	TGTGCCAGCAGCGTAGGAGGGACAGGCAACTATGGCTACACCTTC	CASSVGGTGNYGYTF
TRBJ2-7	.	.	TRBV5-8	TGTGCCAGCAGCCCTAGTTACGAGCAGTACTTC	CASSPSYEQYF
TRBJ2-1	.	.	TRBV27	TGTGCCAGCAGTTTCCTAGCTCACCCTAGGGAGCAGTTCTTC	CASSFLAHPREQFF
TRBJ2-1	.	once	TRBV29-1	TGCAGCGTTCCGGGACTCGGCTACTCCTACAATGAGCAGTTCTTC	CSVPGLGYSYNEQFF
TRBJ1-5	.	.	TRBV6-5	TGTGCCAGCAGTTACTCGAGTCGGCAGCCCCAGCATTTT	CASSYSSRQPQHF
TRBJ1-2	.	.	TRBV10-3	TGTGCCAGCAGGCTGGGGCCAGGCCTCCCGGATAACTATGGCTACACCTTC	CASRLGPGLPDNYGYTF
TRBJ2-3	TRBD1	.	TRBV5-4	TGTGCCAGCACCCCGGGACAGACCACAGATACGCAGTATTTT	CASTPGQTTDTQYF
TRBJ2-6	.	.	TRBV6-1	TGTGCCGGCCGGGGAGCTGGGGCCAACGTCCTGACTTTC	CAGRGAGANVLTF
TRBJ2-1	TRBD2	.	TRBV9	TGTGCCAGCGGAACTAGCGGGGGGCCCGGTAATGAGCAGTTCTTC	CASGTSGGPGNEQFF
TRBJ1-4	.	.	TRBV6-5	TGTGCCAGCAAGAACAGGATTAATGAAAAACTGTTTTTT	CASKNRINEKLFF
TRBJ1-6	TRBD1	once	TRBV30	TGTGCCTGGAGTTCCGGGACAGGGGGTTTCTATAATTCACCCCTCCACTTT	CAWSSGTGGFYNSPLHF
TRBJ1-1	.	.	TRBV19	TGTGCCAGTAGCCTAGGGTCGGGGGTTTTTACTGAAGCTTTCTTT	CASSLGSGVFTEAFF
TRBJ2-5	TRBD1	.	TRBV5-1	TGCGCCAGCAGCGAGGGACAGGGGCCAGAGACCCAGTACTTC	CASSEGQGPETQYF
TRBJ1-1	.	once	TRBV7-9	TGTGCCAGCAGCGTACAACAGGTCCTTTACACTGAAGCTTTCTTT	CASSVQQVLYTEAFF
TRBJ1-5	TRBD1	.	TRBV4-1	TGCGCCAGCAGCGGACAGGGGACAGGATATCAGCCCCAGCATTTT	CASSGQGTGYQPQHF
TRBJ2-7	TRBD1	.	TRBV7-2	TGTGCCAGCAGCACCGGACAGGGTCCCTACGAGCAGTACTTC	CASSTGQGPYEQYF
TRBJ2-7	.	once	TRBV5-1	TGCGCCAGCAGCTTGGACAGGCCTACCACCTACGAGCAGTACTTC	CASSLDRPTTYEQYF
TRBJ1-2	TRBD1	.	TRBV29-1	TGCAGCGTGGAGGACAGGGGGAATTTGTATGGCTACACCTTC	CSVEDRGNLYGYTF
TRBJ1-5	.	.	TRBV4-3	TGCGCCAGCAGCCCAGACCTTCGGAAGGACATTTGGAGTAGCAATCAGCCCCAGCATTTT	CASSPDLRKDIWSSNQPQHF
TRBJ1-2	.	few	TRBV7-9	TGTGCCAGCAGCTTAGGGAGGGGTTACTATGGCTACACCTTC	CASSLGRGYYGYTF
TRBJ1-1	.	.	TRBV13	TGTGCCAGCAGCCAGGGAGGGGTCGAAGCTTTCTTT	CASSQGGVEAFF
TRBJ1-2	TRBD1	once	TRBV6-6	TGTGCCAGCAGTTCAGGGGGCGGCTACACCTTC	CASSSGGGYTF
TRBJ2-5	.	.	TRBV7-2	TGTGCCAGCAGCTTCTCCGGGGTTGAGACCCAGTACTTC	CASSFSGVETQYF
TRBJ2-1	.	.	TRBV4-2	TGTGCCAGCAGCCGTGTAGCGGAGTCCTACAATGAGCAGTTCTTC	CASSRVAESYNEQFF
TRBJ2-2	TRBD2	.	TRBV5-1	TGCGCCAGCAGCTTGGGACTAGCGGGAAGGGTCACCGGGGAGCTGTTTTTT	CASSLGLAGRVTGELFF
TRBJ2-1	TRBD2	.	TRBV29-1	TGCAGCGTTGCACGGGCTAGCGGGGGGGCCAATGAGCAGTTCTTC	CSVARASGGANEQFF
TRBJ1-4	.	few	TRBV2	TGTGCCAGCAGTGGTCGGACAGCCGAAAAACTGTTTTTT	CASSGRTAEKLFF
TRBJ1-2	TRBD1	.	TRBV18	TGTGCCAGCTCACCGGGACAGCAGGCCTATGGCTACACCTTC	CASSPGQQAYGYTF